The clone carrying this T cell receptor (beta chain) was detected a few times. Its antigen is currently unknown. These data belong to a study of T cell responses to AZD1222 COVID-19 vaccine. This CDR3 region has 14 residues. Germline CDR1 is MNHNY and CDR2 is SVGAGI (reference sequence). V lost 7 bases to trimming and J lost 6 bases; unmatched junction nucleotides: 9. Study-level points and caveats: Baseline antibody screening turned up just a handful of seropositive AZD1222 recipients. Donors in the cohort were predominantly white British and more often female, and clonal diversity was possibly underestimated. CD4 TCRs covered the whole spike, strongest at regions 160-218 and 743-854.

Data came from immunoSEQ multiplex PCR; TCRdb stores just in-frame clones and leaves some out. The table lists about 100,000 clones, approximately 90% of them singletons. This sequence was found in an adult in good health. The chain joins TRBV6-6 to TRBJ1-5, with TRBD1 identical over 7 bases. Sample: peripheral blood, taken on day 0 of AZD1222 vaccination. CDR3 loop: CASNQGGVAQPQHF. As DNA, the CDR3 is TGTGCCAGCAATCAGGGGGGGGTGGCTCAGCCCCAGCATTTT.